Following are 15 T cell receptor beta chains from one sample sequenced in a study of OX40 agonist ivuxolimab in advanced cancers. Some clones are missing from TCRdb's copy, which holds only in-frame ones; the method was immunoSEQ multiplex PCR. The sample has roughly 41,000 clones, roughly 80% seen once. The sequences come from CD4+ or CD8+ T cells sorted from blood, collected in a trial of the OX40 agonist ivuxolimab. The receptors come from an adult with an advanced solid tumor such as melanoma, head and neck, liver or kidney cancer.

This chain uses TRBV2 with TRBJ2-1; 11 bases are a match to TRBD2. Trimming took 7 bases from V and 8 from J; bases not matched to a gene: 10. CDR1 is SNHLY, CDR2 FYNNEI, per germline. There are 15 residues in the CDR3. The CDR3 spells CASTPLAGDPHEQFF. For the CDR3, the DNA is TGTGCCAGCACCCCACTAGCGGGAGATCCCCATGAGCAGTTCTTC.

This clone was counted only a few times. The chain uses TRBV27 and TRBJ1-5; no clear D gene. Trimming took off 5 bases at V and 0 bases at J, with 11 bases between the two ends. Germline lookup yields CDR1 MNHEY and CDR2 SMNVEV (reference sequence). The CDR3 sequence is 15 residues long. CDR3 protein: CASSPRSNSNQPQHF. CDR3 in DNA: TGTGCCAGCAGTCCCCGTTCCAATAGCAATCAGCCCCAGCATTTT.

The chain has TRBV7-3 and TRBJ2-1, with 11 bases fitting TRBD2. Germline V gene lookup returns CDR1 SGHTA and CDR2 FQGTGA. The CDR3 runs to 15 residues. J was trimmed by 5 bases and V by 6 bases; bases with no gene match: 6. The CDR3 sequence: CASRPTSGAHNEQFF. The CDR3 DNA sequence: TGTGCCAGCAGACCGACTAGCGGGGCCCACAATGAGCAGTTCTTC.

This clone was found once. The J gene is TRBJ1-3, the V gene TRBV5-6; D gene ambiguous. CDR1 is SGHDT and CDR2 is YYEEEE in the germline V gene. V was shortened by 3 bases and J by 0 bases, with 10 bases between the two germline ends. The CDR3 consists of 15 residues. CDR3: CASSYLERSGNTIYF. In DNA, the CDR3 is TGTGCCAGCAGCTACCTAGAACGCTCTGGAAACACCATATATTTT.

The J gene is TRBJ2-5, the V gene TRBV7-8, with TRBD2 matching 11 bases. After removal of 4 bases from V and 0 bases from J, the junction contained 4 bases not matched to a gene. Germline V CDR1 and CDR2: SGHVS, FQNEAQ. This CDR3 comprises 16 residues. In DNA, the CDR3 is TGTGCCAGCAGCTCAGGACTAGCGGGTGACCAAGAGACCCAGTACTTC. This codes for CASSSGLAGDQETQYF.

The chain has TRBV9 and TRBJ2-2; D remains ambiguous. Germline CDR1 is SGDLS and CDR2 is YYNGEE. The CDR3 runs 15 residues. The V and J ends lost 6 bases and 1 base respectively, with 13 bases between them. Here the CDR3 DNA reads TGTGCCAGCAACGCCTGGAGCTGGAACACCGGGGAGCTGTTTTTT. As protein: CASNAWSWNTGELFF.

The rearrangement uses TRBV20-1 and TRBJ2-3; unclear D gene. Germline CDR1 is DFQATT and CDR2 is SNEGSKA (reference sequence). Trimming cost V 5 bases and J 5 bases, with 8 bases left between them. The CDR3 runs 11 residues. As DNA, the CDR3 is TGCAGTGCTCCCACTAAAGATACGCAGTATTTT. Translating it yields CSAPTKDTQYF.

The rearrangement links TRBV11-2 to TRBJ1-1; TRBD1 is a possible D gene (5 bases). This CDR3 contains 14 residues. Germline V gene sequence: CDR1 SGHAT, CDR2 FQNNGV. Between the trimmed V and J ends, which lost 6 bases and 1 base, there was a span of 12 bases. The chain's CDR3 is CASSHPGRNTEAFF. The CDR3 DNA reads TGTGCCAGCAGTCATCCGGGGCGGAACACTGAAGCTTTCTTT. The entire variable domain, with the rest obtained from reference TRBV11-2 and TRBJ1-1, is as follows: EAGVAQSPRYKIIEKRQSVAFWCNPISGHATLYWYQQILGQGPKLLIQFQNNGVVDDSQLPKDRFSAERLKGVDSTLKIQPAKLEDSAVYLCASSHPGRNTEAFFGQGTRLTVV.

The genes are TRBV5-1 and TRBJ2-1; 13 bases match TRBD2. V lost 2 bases and J lost 4; bases outside the gene matches: 9. The CDR3 is made up of 18 amino acids. Germline loops: CDR1 SGHRS, CDR2 YFSETQ. CDR3 sequence reads: CASSFYATSGGFYNEQFF. In DNA, the CDR3 is TGCGCCAGCAGCTTCTATGCGACTAGCGGGGGGTTTTACAATGAGCAGTTCTTC.

The rearrangement joins TRBV19 to TRBJ2-7, with 7 bases that match TRBD1. V lost 1 base to trimming and J lost 3 bases; unmatched junction nucleotides: 6. CDR1 and CDR2 from the germline V gene are LNHDA and SQIVND (reference sequence). The CDR3 totals 15 residues. CDR3 loop: CASSIAYGTVYEQYF. CDR3 nucleotides: TGTGCCAGTAGTATAGCATACGGGACAGTCTACGAGCAGTACTTC. Full variable domain (rest looked up from reference TRBV19 and TRBJ2-7): DGGITQSPKYLFRKEGQNVTLSCEQNLNHDAMYWYRQDPGQGLRLIYYSQIVNDFQKGDIAEGYSVSREKKESFPLTVTSAQKNPTAFYLCASSIAYGTVYEQYFGPGTRLTVT.

The chain uses TRBV7-9 and TRBJ1-5; D gene unclear. V was shortened by 1 base and J by 12 bases, with 10 bases between the two germline ends. The CDR3 totals 12 residues. CDR1 SEHNR and CDR2 FQNEAQ come from the germline V gene (reference sequence). The CDR3 loop reads CASSLGGGFQHF. For the CDR3, the DNA is TGTGCCAGCAGCTTAGGTGGCGGTTTCCAGCATTTT.

The chain joins TRBV19 to TRBJ1-1; the match to TRBD1 covers 9 bases. The CDR3 contains 14 residues. Germline CDR1 reads LNHDA; CDR2 reads SQIVND (reference sequence). Germline trimming cut 5 bases from V and 5 bases from J; bases unmatched to any gene: 6. The CDR3 loop is CASSPRDRATEAFF. The DNA for the CDR3 is TGTGCCAGTAGTCCTAGGGACAGGGCTACTGAAGCTTTCTTT.

The gene calls are TRBV10-1 and TRBJ1-2; no reliable D call. The V and J ends lost 0 bases and 4 bases respectively, with 6 bases between them. The CDR3 has 13 amino acids. The germline gives CDR1 WNHNN, CDR2 SYGVQD (reference sequence). As DNA, the CDR3 is TGCGCCAGCAGTGAGTCGGGGAGCTATGGCTACACCTTC. It specifies CASSESGSYGYTF.

The count of this clone is one. The chain carries TRBV9 and TRBJ2-3; D remains ambiguous. Germline V gene sequence: CDR1 SGDLS, CDR2 YYNGEE. V dropped 0 bases and J dropped 0 bases, with 8 bases sitting between them. CDR3 length: 15 residues. DNA for the CDR3: TGTGCCAGCAGCGTAGAACCTTCTAGCACAGATACGCAGTATTTT. This codes for CASSVEPSSTDTQYF.

The chain links TRBV2 to TRBJ2-2; 10 bases fit TRBD2. With V trimmed by 3 bases and J by 5 bases, 9 bases remained unmatched. This CDR3 region has 17 residues. Looked up from germline, CDR1 is SNHLY and CDR2 is FYNNEI. CDR3 region: CASSEGAGGPGTGELFF. In DNA, the CDR3 is TGTGCCAGCAGTGAGGGAGCGGGGGGGCCAGGGACCGGGGAGCTGTTTTTT.